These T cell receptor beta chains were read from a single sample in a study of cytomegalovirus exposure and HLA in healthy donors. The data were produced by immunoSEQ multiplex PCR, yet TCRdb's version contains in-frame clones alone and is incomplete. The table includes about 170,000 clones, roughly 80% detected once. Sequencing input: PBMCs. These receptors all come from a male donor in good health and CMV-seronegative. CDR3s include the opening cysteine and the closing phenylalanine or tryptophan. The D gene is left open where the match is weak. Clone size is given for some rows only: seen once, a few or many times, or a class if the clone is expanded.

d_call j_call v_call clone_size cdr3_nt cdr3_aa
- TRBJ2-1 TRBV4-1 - TGCGCCAGCAGCCCCCTAGGGGGGGCGCGGTTAGAGCAGTTCTTC CASSPLGGARLEQFF
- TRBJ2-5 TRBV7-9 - TGTGCCAGCGCGGATGAGACCCAGTACTTC CASADETQYF
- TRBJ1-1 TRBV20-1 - TGCAGTGCCCAGGATAACACTGAAGCTTTCTTT CSAQDNTEAFF
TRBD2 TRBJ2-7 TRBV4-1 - TGCGCCAGCAGCCGACTAGCGGGGGGATCCTACGAGCAGTACTTC CASSRLAGGSYEQYF
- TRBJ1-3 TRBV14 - TGTGCCAGCAGCCACCAAGTTGAGAGTCGTCCTGGAAACACCATATATTTT CASSHQVESRPGNTIYF
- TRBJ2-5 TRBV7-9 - TGTGCCAGCAGCTTAGCGGGAGGCGGGTCCCAAGAGACCCAGTACTTC CASSLAGGGSQETQYF
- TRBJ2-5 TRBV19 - TGTGCCAGTATGCGGAGCTCCCAAGAGACCCAGTACTTC CASMRSSQETQYF
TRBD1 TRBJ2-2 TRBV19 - TGTGCCAGTAGTCCGGGACAGGGTTTAGGGAACACCGGGGAGCTGTTTTTT CASSPGQGLGNTGELFF
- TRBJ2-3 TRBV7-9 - TGTGCCAGCAGCTTAGCCCAACCGGTGGTTGCAGATACGCAGTATTTT CASSLAQPVVADTQYF
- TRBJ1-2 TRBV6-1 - TGTGCCAGCAGTAGACAGACACCTAACTATGGCTACACCTTC CASSRQTPNYGYTF
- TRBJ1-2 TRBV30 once TGTGCCTGGAGTCCCTTTAGTTCAGGACTGGCCTATGGCTACACCTTC CAWSPFSSGLAYGYTF
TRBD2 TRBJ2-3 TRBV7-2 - TGTGCCAGCAGCTTAAATGGTCTAGCGGGGGGGCCCACAGATACGCAGTATTTT CASSLNGLAGGPTDTQYF
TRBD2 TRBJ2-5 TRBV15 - TGTGCCACCAGCTCCCAGCGGGGGCTCCAAGAGACCCAGTACTTC CATSSQRGLQETQYF
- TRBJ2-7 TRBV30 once TGTGCCTGGAGAGATTCCGGGGGGCGATCCTACGAGCAGTACTTC CAWRDSGGRSYEQYF
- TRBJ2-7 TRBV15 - TGTGCCACCAGCAGAGAGGGCAGGGGATCCTCCGAGCAGTACTTC CATSREGRGSSEQYF
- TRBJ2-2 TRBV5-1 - TGCGCCAGCAGCTTGGGGCCAGAGAACACCGGGGAGCTGTTTTTT CASSLGPENTGELFF
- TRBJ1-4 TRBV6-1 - TGTGCCAGCAGTGAATTTCCCCTTAATGAAAAACTGTTTTTT CASSEFPLNEKLFF
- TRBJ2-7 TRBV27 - TGTGCCAGCGGGCTTAGCGGCCGGGACGAGCAGTACTTC CASGLSGRDEQYF
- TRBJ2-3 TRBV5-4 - TGTGCCAGCAGCCATCGGCGGGTAAGCACAGATACGCAGTATTTT CASSHRRVSTDTQYF
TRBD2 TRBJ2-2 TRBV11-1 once TGTGCCAGCAGCTTAGTACTAGCGCCAGGGGAGCTGTTTTTT CASSLVLAPGELFF
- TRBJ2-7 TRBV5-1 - TGCGCCAGCAGCTCGGACACCTCCTACGAGCAGTACTTC CASSSDTSYEQYF
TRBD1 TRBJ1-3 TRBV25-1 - TGTGCCAGCAGTGAATATGGGGGACAGAGAAGCTCTGGAAACACCATATATTTT CASSEYGGQRSSGNTIYF
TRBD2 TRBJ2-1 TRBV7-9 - TGTGCCAGCATCACTCGGAGCGGGAGGGCCGACTACAATGAGCAGTTCTTC CASITRSGRADYNEQFF
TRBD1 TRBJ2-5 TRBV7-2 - TGTGCCAGCAGTTGGACAGGGGGGGAGACCCAGTACTTC CASSWTGGETQYF
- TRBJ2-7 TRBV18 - TGTGCCAGCTCACCAGCCGGGTACGAGCAGTACTTC CASSPAGYEQYF